These 20 T cell receptor beta chains were sequenced from one sample in a study of T cells in Graves' hyperthyroidism and ophthalmopathy. There were TCR beta CDR3 regions amplified from RNA transcripts. The HTBI primer set was used in a first-round RT-PCR of the TCR CDR3. TCRdb ran MiXCR on the multiplex PCR reads and lists one entry per CDR3 protein. The sample records fewer than 650,000 distinct CDR3 sequences, 12% to 15% being singletons. Material: blood. The origin of the receptors is a woman aged 40 to 55 with Graves' hyperthyroidism.

V usage is TRBV20-1 and J usage is TRBJ1-5; a weak D match, TRBD1 (5 bases). CDR1 is DFQATT and CDR2 is SNEGSKA in the germline V gene (reference sequence). Trimming took 6 bases from V and 6 from J, leaving 15 bases between them. CDR3 length: 13 residues. The CDR3 sequence: CSARGLTAQPQHF. The CDR3, as DNA: TGCAGTGCACGGGGCCTTACCGCTCAGCCCCAGCATTTT.

This clonotype was seen repeatedly, ten times or more. This sequence joins TRBV28 and TRBJ2-7; D is unclear. This CDR3 comprises 10 residues. Per germline, CDR1 MDHEN and CDR2 SYDVKM. Trimming took 3 bases from V and 7 from J, leaving 4 bases between them. The CDR3 is CASSFKEQYF. The CDR3 DNA reads TGTGCCAGCAGTTTCAAAGAGCAGTACTTC.

The chain links TRBV28 to TRBJ1-4, with D uncertain. Germline loops: CDR1 MDHEN, CDR2 SYDVKM. With 7 bases removed from V and 4 bases from J, the gap between germline ends came to 13 bases. CDR3 length: 14 residues. Here the CDR3 reads CASTTRGRNEKLFF. CDR3 coding DNA: TGTGCCAGCACAACGCGAGGGCGTAATGAAAAACTGTTTTTT.

Many counts were recorded for this clonotype. This chain links TRBV3-1 with TRBJ2-7; 7 positions agree with TRBD2. Germline V lookup: CDR1 LGHDT, CDR2 YNNKEL (reference sequence). There are 15 residues in the CDR3. Trimming cost V 2 bases and J 4 bases; bases outside gene matches: 8. The chain's CDR3 is CASSQMASGAYEQYF. DNA of the CDR3: TGTGCCAGCAGCCAAATGGCTAGCGGAGCTTACGAGCAGTACTTC.

This chain uses TRBV27 with TRBJ1-4; 9 positions agree with TRBD1. V was clipped by 6 bases and J by 7 bases; unmatched bases: 6. This CDR3 has 14 amino acids. Germline V gene data show CDR1 as MNHEY and CDR2 as SMNVEV (reference sequence). CDR3 sequence: CASRRGTGLEKLFF. The CDR3 DNA follows: TGTGCCAGCAGGAGGGGGACAGGGCTTGAAAAACTGTTTTTT.

This clonotype was recorded once. The rearrangement joins TRBV3-1 to TRBJ2-1, with D maybe TRBD1 (5 bases). Germline V CDR1 and CDR2: LGHDT, YNNKEL (reference sequence). Trimming stripped 4 bases from V and 3 bases from J, with 10 bases between. This CDR3 is built from 14 residues. CDR3 residues: CASSPTENYNEQFF. CDR3 bases: TGTGCCAGCAGCCCGACAGAAAACTACAATGAGCAGTTCTTC.

This clonotype was seen a handful of times. The V gene is TRBV6-1, the J gene TRBJ1-2, with D tentatively TRBD1 (6 bases). The CDR3 is made up of 17 amino acids. CDR1 and CDR2 from the germline V gene are MNHNS and SASEGT. The V and J ends lost 8 bases and 5 bases respectively, with 27 bases between them. CDR3 amino acids: CASGPSPGTRPGYGYTF. The CDR3 region has the DNA TGTGCCAGCGGCCCCTCACCCGGGACACGACCCGGATATGGCTACACCTTC.

This clonotype was recorded a few times. The chain combines TRBV29-1 with TRBJ2-1; either TRBD1 or TRBD2 may fit D (9 bases each). Germline CDR1 and CDR2: SQVTM and ANQGSEA. The CDR3 length is 17 residues. V lost 5 bases and J 3 bases, leaving 23 bases between the germline ends. The CDR3 protein is CSVRDRAGSGSYNEQFF. CDR3 DNA: TGCAGCGTTAGGGACAGGGCTGGTAGCGGGAGCTACAATGAGCAGTTCTTC.

Ten or more counts support this clonotype. The chain uses TRBV19 and TRBJ2-5; 7 nucleotides match TRBD2. This CDR3 has 15 residues. From germline, CDR1 is LNHDA and CDR2 SQIVND (reference sequence). Germline trimming cut 5 bases from V and 5 bases from J; bases unmatched to any gene: 11. The CDR3 coding sequence is TGTGCCAGTAGTCGGGCCGGGAGTAGCGGGGAGACCCAGTACTTC. Protein: CASSRAGSSGETQYF.

This clonotype was seen many times. The DNA for the CDR3 is TGCGCCAGCAGCCCACCAGCGGGAGTAACCTACGAGCAGTACTTC. Protein product: CASSPPAGVTYEQYF. The chain uses TRBV5-1 and TRBJ2-7, with 8 bases aligning to TRBD2. Unmatched junction bases numbered 8, after V lost 4 bases and J lost 2 bases. The length of the CDR3 is 15 residues. CDR1 and CDR2 from the germline V gene are SGHRS and YFSETQ.

This clonotype was seen many times. This chain joins TRBV2 and TRBJ2-7, with 11 nucleotides matching TRBD2. Trimming took 2 bases from V and 5 from J; bases not matched to a gene: 17. Germline V lookup: CDR1 SNHLY, CDR2 FYNNEI. This CDR3 has 19 residues. The CDR3 protein is CASSENGLPSGRTDHEQYF. The CDR3 region has the DNA TGTGCCAGCAGTGAAAACGGGTTGCCTAGCGGGAGGACCGACCACGAGCAGTACTTC.

The table lists this clonotype with many counts. V and J are TRBV30 and TRBJ1-4; possibly TRBD1 for D (5 bases). V was shortened by 2 bases and J by 7 bases, with 11 bases between the two germline ends. CDR3 length: 13 residues. Germline CDR1 reads GTSNPN; CDR2 reads SVGIG (reference sequence). The CDR3: CAWSLQGGEKLFF. The CDR3 DNA follows: TGTGCCTGGAGTCTCCAGGGTGGTGAAAAACTGTTTTTT.

This clonotype was found a few times. Since a much larger clone is just one base distant, this may be a read error. The chain has TRBV6-1 and TRBJ1-1; 10 bases line up with TRBD1. The CDR3 is 16 residues long. V trimming: 7 bases; J trimming: 4 bases; junction bases outside the gene matches: 12. CDR1 is MNHNS and CDR2 is SASEGT in the germline V gene. The CDR3 loop is CASTSDRGMTSTEAFF. CDR3 DNA sequence: TGTGCCAGCACTTCGGACAGGGGGATGACGAGCACTGAAGCTTTCTTT.

This clonotype has at least ten counts. The chain joins TRBV7-9 to TRBJ2-2; D remains ambiguous. V dropped 6 bases and J dropped 7 bases, with 3 bases sitting between them. Germline V gives CDR1 SEHNR, CDR2 FQNEAQ (reference sequence). The CDR3 covers 10 residues. The CDR3 region has the DNA TGTGCCAGCAGTGACGGGGAGCTGTTTTTT. Amino acids: CASSDGELFF.

This clonotype was counted many times. The chain has TRBV20-1 and TRBJ2-1; D gene unclear. The CDR3 length is 16 residues. Germline CDR1 DFQATT, CDR2 SNEGSKA (reference sequence). The V and J ends lost 5 bases and 2 bases respectively, with 19 bases between them. The CDR3 sequence: CSAVNPGPVTYNEQFF. CDR3 nucleotides: TGCAGTGCTGTAAACCCTGGGCCTGTTACCTACAATGAGCAGTTCTTC.

This clonotype was seen a handful of times. The chain links TRBV15 to TRBJ2-1, with D tentatively TRBD2 (6 bases). The CDR3 extends over 17 amino acids. Germline V CDR1 and CDR2: LNHNV, YYDKDF (reference sequence). V gave up 5 bases and J gave up 0 bases, with 17 bases separating them. Here the CDR3 DNA reads TGTGCCACCAGCCCTCAAGGGACTGAAAGCTCCTACAATGAGCAGTTCTTC. Its translation is CATSPQGTESSYNEQFF.

The sample holds many counts of this clonotype. The chain links TRBV28 to TRBJ2-5; a possible D gene is TRBD2 (6 bases). The CDR3 spans 14 residues. Germline CDR1 and CDR2: MDHEN and SYDVKM. Trimming took off 5 bases at V and 4 bases at J, with 14 bases between the two ends. The CDR3 loop is CASSPPTSGETQYF. For the CDR3, the DNA is TGTGCCAGCAGTCCCCCGACTAGTGGAGAGACCCAGTACTTC. Supplemented by reference TRBV28 and TRBJ2-5, the full variable domain reads DVKVTQSSRYLVKRTGEKVFLECVQDMDHENMFWYRQDPGLGLRLIYFSYDVKMKEKGDIPEGYSVSREKKERFSLILESASTNQTSMYLCASSPPTSGETQYFGPGTRLLVL.

This chain links TRBV28 with TRBJ1-2; 8 nucleotides match TRBD1. This CDR3 is 15 amino acids long. Germline-derived CDR1 and CDR2 are MDHEN and SYDVKM. Trimming took 5 bases from V and 4 from J; bases not matched to a gene: 9. CDR3 in DNA: TGTGCCAGCAGTCCAGGCAGGGGGCATACCTATGGCTACACCTTC. The encoded protein is CASSPGRGHTYGYTF.

This clonotype was detected many times. The chain combines TRBV6-1 with TRBJ2-6; 7 positions agree with TRBD1. This CDR3 is built from 16 residues. Germline lookup yields CDR1 MNHNS and CDR2 SASEGT. J was trimmed by 0 bases and V by 5 bases; bases with no gene match: 4. The CDR3 spells CASSRQGGSGANVLTF. The DNA of the CDR3 is TGTGCCAGCAGTCGACAGGGTGGCTCTGGGGCCAACGTCCTGACTTTC.

This clonotype was counted at least ten times. V gene TRBV6-5 combines with J gene TRBJ2-1, with 7 bases matching TRBD2. This CDR3 has 18 amino acids. Trimming took 0 bases from V and 6 from J; bases not matched to a gene: 14. Germline-derived CDR1 and CDR2 are MNHEY and SVGAGI. CDR3 coding DNA: TGTGCCAGCAGTTACTCGTTTATAGGCGGGAGAAAGGGCAATGAGCAGTTCTTC. As protein: CASSYSFIGGRKGNEQFF.